These 10 T cell receptor beta chains were all obtained from the same sample, sequenced in a study of T cells expressing NK-cell markers (TCRdb year 2020). Libraries were made using 5' RACE. Reads for this sample came from an Illumina HiSeq 2000. Following reprocessing of the reads by TCRdb, the data hold one row per CDR3 protein sequence and no DNA is available. This sample's table carries hundreds of thousands of distinct CDR3 sequences. Of the sample, around 5.2% is held by the ten largest clones. The sample consisted of blood T cells: a sorted CD56 or NKG2C T cell subset, CD4+ or CD8+ T cells, or bulk PBMC T cells (not recorded which). Every receptor here comes from a man aged 18 to 70 in good health.

CDR3 region: CASSQRPGTAVWELFF. This chain links TRBV12-3 or TRBV12-4 with TRBJ2-2; TCRdb lists TRBD1, though no DNA is available to test this call. The CDR3 sequence is 16 residues long.

This sequence joins TRBV14 and TRBJ2-1; TCRdb's D call, TRBD1, is unchecked because there is no DNA. The CDR3 is 15 residues long. Looked up from germline, CDR1 is SGHDN and CDR2 is FVKESK. CDR3 region: CASSVWGADYNEQFF.

V and J are TRBV28 and TRBJ2-3; the D gene TCRdb calls, TRBD1, cannot be checked with no DNA. CDR1 MDHEN and CDR2 SYDVKM come from the germline V gene. The CDR3 spans 16 residues. CDR3 sequence reads: CASRDLLGGVTDTQYF.

This chain links TRBV20-1 with TRBJ1-2; the D call of TRBD1 rests on TCRdb alone, since no DNA is present to check it. Germline lookup yields CDR1 DFQATT and CDR2 SNEGSKA (reference sequence). CDR3 length equals 15 residues. The CDR3 protein is CSAAQGQGINYGYTF.

V is TRBV5-1 and J is TRBJ2-7; TCRdb names TRBD2, which stays unverified in the absence of DNA. The CDR3 has 17 amino acids. Germline V lookup: CDR1 SGHRS, CDR2 YFSETQ. CDR3: CASSLQPGPASRYEQYF.

The V gene is TRBV19, the J gene TRBJ2-7; TCRdb's D gene call, TRBD1, goes unchecked for lack of DNA. Looked up from germline, CDR1 is LNHDA and CDR2 is SQIVND (reference sequence). This CDR3 comprises 14 residues. The CDR3 spells CASNSGDLSYEQYF.

The chain's CDR3 is CASSQSNSGGATGELFF. This rearrangement joins TRBV4-1 to TRBJ2-2; TCRdb returns TRBD2, unconfirmable since there is no DNA. The CDR3 spans 17 residues. Per germline, CDR1 MGHRA and CDR2 YSYEKL.

V usage is TRBV18 and J usage is TRBJ1-3; TCRdb picks TRBD1, but there is no DNA to check that call. CDR1 is KGHSH and CDR2 is LQKENI in the germline V gene. The CDR3 runs to 17 residues. The CDR3 loop reads CASSLRIPDRGRNTIYF.

The V gene is TRBV3-1, the J gene TRBJ1-1; TCRdb designates TRBD1, a call that cannot be tested without DNA. The germline CDR1 and CDR2 sequences are LGHDT and YNNKEL (reference sequence). The CDR3 has 19 amino acids. CDR3 region: CASSQDGVSKEDVRTEAFF.

CDR3: CASSLNAGTVNTGELFF. V gene TRBV7-8 combines with J gene TRBJ2-2; TCRdb's D gene call, TRBD1, goes unchecked for lack of DNA. The germline V gene encodes CDR1 SGHVS and CDR2 FQNEAQ. CDR3 length: 17 residues.